The 32 T cell receptor beta chains reported below all come from one sample, sequenced in a study of cytomegalovirus exposure and HLA in healthy donors. 60 Vbeta and 13 Jbeta primers were used in PCR. Method: immunoSEQ multiplex PCR; TCRdb's copy keeps in-frame clones and lacks some. This table holds some 120,000 clones, about 63% found once. What was sequenced was PBMCs. All receptors derive from a man younger than 45 in good health and CMV-seropositive.

The chain recombines TRBV5-4 with TRBJ1-2; D possibly corresponds to TRBD1 (6 bases). This CDR3 spans 13 amino acids. The V gene's germline CDR1 is SGHNT and CDR2 YYREEE (reference sequence). V was pared by 4 bases and J by 6 bases, with 13 bases between. The CDR3 region is CASSLEGVHGYTF. CDR3 DNA: TGTGCCAGCAGCCTAGAGGGGGTGCATGGCTACACCTTC.

CDR3 region: CASSQDPSGSGETQYF. The CDR3 DNA reads TGTGCCAGCAGCCAAGATCCTAGCGGGAGTGGGGAGACCCAGTACTTC. The chain couples TRBV4-2 to TRBJ2-5, with 10 positions matching TRBD2. This CDR3 is 16 amino acids long. The V segment lost 0 bases and the J segment 5 bases; nucleotides outside the gene matches: 6. Germline V gives CDR1 LGHNA, CDR2 YNFKEQ.

The chain is built from TRBV5-6 and TRBJ2-5, with 9 nucleotides matching TRBD1. The trim removed 5 bases at V and 4 bases at J, leaving 0 bases unmatched. Germline V gene data show CDR1 as SGHDT and CDR2 as YYEEEE. The CDR3 is made up of 12 amino acids. DNA for the CDR3: TGTGCCAGCAGACAGGGGGCAGAGACCCAGTACTTC. It is translated as CASRQGAETQYF.

The rearrangement joins TRBV28 to TRBJ2-7; 11 bases agree with TRBD2. Germline assignment: CDR1 MDHEN and CDR2 SYDVKM. The CDR3 sequence is 17 residues long. Trimming took 7 bases from V and 5 from J; bases not matched to a gene: 16. The CDR3 protein is CASNSIPRLAGPNEQYF. For the CDR3, the DNA is TGTGCCAGCAACTCCATTCCAAGACTAGCGGGACCCAACGAGCAGTACTTC.

In the case of this clone: One end of the junction does not line up with germline, which may come from a read error. The V gene is TRBV7-7, the J gene TRBJ2-7; D perhaps matches TRBD2 (6 bases). The germline CDR1 and CDR2 sequences are SSHAT and FNYEAQ (reference sequence). The CDR3 sequence is 15 residues long. CDR3 nucleotide sequence: TGTGCTAGCAGCTTAGATTATGGACGGGAGTTCGAGCAGTACTTC. Its protein is CASSLDYGREFEQYF.

On this clone itself: An end of the junction does not agree with germline; a read error may underlie this. The chain recombines TRBV7-2 with TRBJ2-7; TRBD2 matches 8 bases. Germline values: CDR1 SGHTA, CDR2 FQGNSA. The CDR3 is made up of 14 amino acids. The CDR3 region has the DNA TGTGCCAGCAGCTTAGGGACTAGCTCCAACGAGCAGTACTTC. Protein product: CASSLGTSSNEQYF. Based on the CDR3 plus reference TRBV7-2 and TRBJ2-7, the full variable domain is GAGVSQSPSNKVTEKGKDVELRCDPISGHTALYWYRQSLGQGLEFLIYFQGNSAPDKSGLPSDRFSAERTGGSVSTLTIQRTQQEDSAVYLCASSLGTSSNEQYFGPGTRLTVT.

Here the CDR3 DNA reads TGTGCCAGCAGCAAAAGGCGGGACAGGGTCGTAAACACTGAAGCTTTCTTT. It is translated as CASSKRRDRVVNTEAFF. The rearrangement links TRBV21-1 to TRBJ1-1; TRBD1 is the table's D call and was not checked against the DNA. TRBV21-1 is classified as a pseudogene. The length of the CDR3 is 17 residues.

V gene TRBV7-9 combines with J gene TRBJ2-1; TRBD2 matches 7 bases. Germline trimming cut 5 bases from V and 5 bases from J; bases unmatched to any gene: 12. Looked up from germline, CDR1 is SEHNR and CDR2 is FQNEAQ (reference sequence). The CDR3 sequence is 16 residues long. CDR3 loop: CASSRWASGQHNEQFF. Here the CDR3 DNA reads TGTGCCAGCAGCCGGTGGGCTAGCGGACAACACAATGAGCAGTTCTTC.

To note about this clone: One end of the junction fails to match germline, which may point to a read error. The gene calls are TRBV7-3 and TRBJ2-6; D remains unclear. Germline assignment: CDR1 SGHTA and CDR2 FQGTGA. CDR3 length equals 15 residues. CDR3 residues: CANSLPTSGANVLTF. The CDR3 bases are TGTGCCAACAGCCTACCTACCTCTGGGGCCAACGTCCTGACTTTC.

The chain uses TRBV4-1 and TRBJ2-3, with D unresolved. The CDR3 loop spans 15 amino acids. V dropped 0 bases and J dropped 2 bases, with 9 bases sitting between them. The V gene's germline CDR1 is MGHRA and CDR2 YSYEKL. CDR3: CASSQDMLTTDTQYF. CDR3 in DNA: TGCGCCAGCAGCCAAGACATGCTAACCACAGATACGCAGTATTTT.

This clone was observed once. The rearrangement joins TRBV4-1 to TRBJ1-1; TRBD1 aligns across 9 bases. The CDR3 contains 17 residues. Germline V gene sequence: CDR1 MGHRA, CDR2 YSYEKL. V was pared by 4 bases and J by 1 base, with 10 bases of the junction left unmatched. Here the CDR3 reads CASSPRDRVFGNTEAFF. DNA for the CDR3: TGCGCCAGCAGCCCGCGGGACAGGGTTTTTGGGAACACTGAAGCTTTCTTT.

Only a few counts were recorded for this clone. The chain is built from TRBV7-8 and TRBJ2-1, with 7 nucleotides matching TRBD1. V gave up 4 bases and J gave up 1 base; unmatched junction bases: 7. Germline CDR1 reads SGHVS; CDR2 reads FQNEAQ. The CDR3 covers 16 residues. CDR3 sequence: CASSSYRGPSYNEQFF. CDR3 in DNA: TGTGCCAGCAGCTCCTACAGGGGTCCTTCCTACAATGAGCAGTTCTTC.

The chain joins TRBV7-3 to TRBJ2-5; 7 positions match TRBD2. Germline V gives CDR1 SGHTA, CDR2 FQGTGA. The J segment lost 3 bases and the V segment lost 3 bases, leaving 1 base of the junction unmatched. The CDR3 runs 13 residues. The DNA of the CDR3 is TGTGCCAGCAGCTTTGCGGGGGAAGAGACCCAGTACTTC. Translating it yields CASSFAGEETQYF.

The chain has TRBV5-1 and TRBJ1-2, with 7 bases that match TRBD1. Germline CDR1 reads SGHRS; CDR2 reads YFSETQ. The CDR3 is made up of 14 amino acids. J lost 0 bases, V lost 3 bases, and 2 bases had no gene match. The CDR3 nucleotides are TGCGCCAGCAGCTCAGGGGGTGCTAACTATGGCTACACCTTC. It is translated as CASSSGGANYGYTF.

This clone was detected only a few times. The chain has TRBV6-4 and TRBJ2-1; TRBD2 matches at 9 bases. The CDR3 consists of 15 residues. Germline-derived CDR1 and CDR2 are MRHNA and SNTAGT. V lost 3 bases, J lost 5 bases, and 5 bases stayed unmatched. The CDR3 sequence is CASSENAGGHNEQFF. The DNA of the CDR3 is TGTGCCAGCAGTGAGAATGCGGGAGGGCACAATGAGCAGTTCTTC.

The chain links TRBV27 to TRBJ1-2; D is possibly TRBD1 (6 bases). CDR3 size: 15 residues. Looked up from germline, CDR1 is MNHEY and CDR2 is SMNVEV (reference sequence). Trimming shortened V by 10 bases and J by 8 bases, and 26 bases separated the two germline ends. This chain's CDR3 is CATRTSGTPLEGYTF. CDR3 in DNA: TGTGCCACCCGAACCTCCGGGACACCCTTAGAAGGCTACACCTTC.

Here the CDR3 DNA reads TGTGCCAGCAGCTTGGTTAGGGGAGCGGGACAGGGGGCTCGTGGCTACACCTTC. This gives the protein CASSLVRGAGQGARGYTF. The V gene is TRBV5-5, the J gene TRBJ1-2, with 12 bases aligning to TRBD1. The CDR3 is made up of 18 amino acids. Per germline, CDR1 SGHKS and CDR2 YYEKEE (reference sequence). After removal of 0 bases from V and 7 bases from J, the junction contained 13 bases not matched to a gene. The whole variable domain, remainder taken from reference TRBV5-5 and TRBJ1-2, is DAGVTQSPTHLIKTRGQQVTLRCSPISGHKSVSWYQQVLGQGPQFIFQYYEKEERGRGNFPDRFSARQFPNYSSELNVNALLLGDSALYLCASSLVRGAGQGARGYTFGSGTRLTVV.

The chain recombines TRBV4-3 with TRBJ2-3; TRBD1 aligns across 9 bases. The CDR3 is 15 amino acids. The trim removed 3 bases at V and 4 bases at J, leaving 5 bases unmatched. CDR1 LGHNA and CDR2 YSLEER come from the germline V gene. The CDR3 DNA follows: TGCGCCAGCAGCCATTTACAGGGGGCCGCAGATACGCAGTATTTT. It codes for CASSHLQGAADTQYF.

This clone was counted between two and nine times. This chain links TRBV28 with TRBJ2-1; the match to TRBD2 covers 16 bases. Germline-derived CDR1 and CDR2 are MDHEN and SYDVKM. V was clipped by 4 bases and J by 9 bases; unmatched bases: 12. The CDR3 sequence is 18 residues long. The CDR3 DNA is TGTGCCAGCAGTTCCGGGACTAGCGGGAGGGGGATTTTTGGTGAGCAGTTCTTC. Translated: CASSSGTSGRGIFGEQFF.

In its sample, this clone was seen a few times. The genes are TRBV11-3 and TRBJ1-1; 7 bases match TRBD1. Germline V CDR1 and CDR2: SGHNT, YENEEA. The V segment lost 3 bases and the J segment 1 base; nucleotides outside the gene matches: 5. CDR3 size: 15 residues. CDR3 sequence (DNA): TGTGCCAGCAGCTTCCAGCAGGGGGAGAACACTGAAGCTTTCTTT. This encodes CASSFQQGENTEAFF.

This clone was seen a few times. The V and J genes are TRBV19 and TRBJ2-1, with TRBD1 matching 9 bases. The CDR3 has 14 residues. Losses at the gene ends were 3 bases for V and 5 bases for J; bases not matched to a gene: 2. The germline gives CDR1 LNHDA, CDR2 SQIVND (reference sequence). CDR3 region: CASSIGQGNNEQFF. The DNA for the CDR3 is TGTGCCAGTAGTATCGGACAGGGGAACAATGAGCAGTTCTTC.

This clone was counted between two and nine times. The chain joins TRBV9 to TRBJ2-1; D remains unclear. With 0 bases removed from V and 4 bases from J, the gap between germline ends came to 11 bases. CDR1 and CDR2 from the germline V gene are SGDLS and YYNGEE. The CDR3 length is 15 residues. CDR3 bases: TGTGCCAGCAGCGTAGTTAGCAATACTTACAATGAGCAGTTCTTC. Protein product: CASSVVSNTYNEQFF.

This rearrangement joins TRBV25-1 to TRBJ2-5; possibly TRBD2 for D (6 bases). Trimming stripped 4 bases from V and 5 bases from J, with 17 bases between. The CDR3 runs 15 residues. From germline, CDR1 is MGHDK and CDR2 SYGVNS. CDR3 nucleotide sequence: TGTGCCAGCAGTGCCGACCCTTCAGGAGGGGAGACCCAGTACTTC. Protein product: CASSADPSGGETQYF.

This rearrangement joins TRBV5-1 to TRBJ2-7; TRBD2 aligns across 7 bases. The J segment lost 3 bases and the V segment lost 3 bases, leaving 9 bases of the junction unmatched. The CDR3 is 15 residues long. Germline CDR1 and CDR2: SGHRS and YFSETQ. As DNA, the CDR3 is TGCGCCAGCAGCTGGGGGAGCGGGATGGGCTACGAGCAGTACTTC. It translates to CASSWGSGMGYEQYF.

This clone showed up just once. The chain uses TRBV29-1 and TRBJ2-1; 11 positions agree with TRBD1. V gave up 8 bases and J gave up 10 bases; unmatched junction bases: 10. Germline CDR1 and CDR2: SQVTM and ANQGSEA. The CDR3 covers 13 residues. CDR3 nucleotides: TGCAGCTCATGGACAGGGGGCTCTGGGGAGCAGTTCTTC. Translated: CSSWTGGSGEQFF.

The chain has TRBV14 and TRBJ1-2; maybe TRBD1 (5 bases). The CDR3 has 14 amino acids. V lost 5 bases to trimming and J lost 4 bases, with 14 bases between them. Germline V gene data show CDR1 as SGHDN and CDR2 as FVKESK. The CDR3 sequence is CASSRQPEIYGYTF. DNA for the CDR3: TGTGCCAGCAGCAGACAGCCGGAAATCTATGGCTACACCTTC.

V is TRBV14 and J is TRBJ2-7, with 9 bases identical to TRBD1. CDR3 length: 16 residues. Looked up from germline, CDR1 is SGHDN and CDR2 is FVKESK. After removal of 4 bases from V and 3 bases from J, the junction contained 10 bases not matched to a gene. The CDR3 protein is CASSPPAGTGLYEQYF. CDR3 sequence (DNA): TGTGCCAGCAGCCCGCCCGCTGGGACAGGGCTCTACGAGCAGTACTTC.

This clone came up a few times. The V gene is TRBV2, the J gene TRBJ1-1, with 9 bases matching TRBD1. V lost 8 bases to trimming and J lost 4 bases; unmatched junction nucleotides: 5. Germline V CDR1 and CDR2: SNHLY, FYNNEI. This CDR3 contains 13 residues. The CDR3 sequence is CASGGQGSTEAFF. CDR3 nucleotides: TGTGCCAGCGGGGGACAGGGTAGCACTGAAGCTTTCTTT.

This clone was seen a handful of times. The rearrangement uses TRBV13 and TRBJ2-5; the match to TRBD1 covers 8 bases. Germline V gene data show CDR1 as PRHDT and CDR2 as FYEKMQ (reference sequence). This CDR3 has 14 amino acids. With 5 bases clipped from V and 4 bases from J, the junction kept 6 bases outside the gene matches. The CDR3 region is CASSTGQGLETQYF. As DNA, the CDR3 is TGTGCCAGCAGCACCGGACAGGGACTAGAGACCCAGTACTTC.

The chain employs TRBV7-2 and TRBJ2-7; 7 bases fit TRBD2. The CDR3 is made up of 17 amino acids. Germline CDR1 reads SGHTA; CDR2 reads FQGNSA. V dropped 2 bases and J dropped 4; count of bases not matched to a gene: 14. CDR3 sequence (DNA): TGTGCCAGCAGCTTAAAGGCTAGCTGGACTAGACAATACGAGCAGTACTTC. Residues: CASSLKASWTRQYEQYF.

This chain joins TRBV6-1 and TRBJ2-5; D is unresolved. Trimming took 0 bases from V and 5 from J, leaving 4 bases between them. The CDR3 consists of 12 residues. From germline, CDR1 is MNHNS and CDR2 SASEGT. The CDR3 region is CASSEAGETQYF. The CDR3 DNA sequence: TGTGCCAGCAGTGAAGCCGGTGAGACCCAGTACTTC.

DNA for the CDR3: TGCGCCAGCAGCTTGGGCCAGGGGGCGGGCTACACCTTC. Protein: CASSLGQGAGYTF. The chain has TRBV5-1 and TRBJ1-2; 8 bases are shared with TRBD1. J lost 8 bases, V lost 0 bases, and 3 bases had no gene match. CDR3 length equals 13 residues. CDR1 SGHRS and CDR2 YFSETQ come from the germline V gene.